The source of this T cell receptor beta chain is a study of shared clonotypes between healthy human individuals (dated by TCRdb to about 2020). The study in broad terms: A few men and two women, aged 18 to 49 years, made up the cohort. Per donor, three plates each were used for CD4 naive and CD4 memory, two for CD8 naive, and one for CD8 memory. Libraries were prepared and TCR repertoires were sequenced by different laboratories using diverse techniques, in order to increase sequencing depth and limit assay-specific biases. To estimate repertoire size and how much clonotype sharing occurs between individuals, the study deeply sequenced the blood TCR repertoires of roughly 5 healthy adults. Leukapheresis yielded between about 0.94 and 8.9 billion PBMCs per donor. General findings and caveats noted by the study authors: Only blood was sampled, and tissue TCR repertoires likely differ from those in blood. Clonotypes shared by all four sorted-subset donors showed higher generation probabilities than non-shared clonotypes. Even with the large sequencing depth, rarefaction of the sorted-subset datasets indicated that sequencing was incomplete. Pairwise subsampling indicated that sequencing depth was expected to affect the degree of clonotype sharing among donors. The genetic and exposure-history diversity represented was limited by the small number of donors. Naive subsets generally had larger estimated clonotype richness than memory subsets. About 5% of naive CD4, 3.5% of naive CD8, 2.3% of memory CD4, and approximately 0.4% of memory CD8 clonotypes were shared across a few donors.

Note on this clone: Its cognate antigen has yet to be identified. There are no base qualities to consult, and no much larger clone falls within one base.

Healthy HIV-negative adults with no recently reported acute infections or vaccinations were included as donors. Every donor was a Caucasian adult living in Nashville, Tennessee, USA. Magnetic negative selection was used to enrich CD4+ T cells, after which naive cells were positively selected on CD45RA and the negative fraction became the memory subset. Blood was collected by leukapheresis, and PBMCs were isolated by Ficoll-Histopaque density gradient centrifugation and then cryopreserved in liquid nitrogen vapor phase. Analytical flow cytometry was used to check the purity and quantity of each magnetically sorted T cell population. Genomic DNA was isolated from each sorted fraction and quantified by UV absorbance on a Nanodrop 2000c. Using the deep immunoSEQ assay, TCR CDR3 regions were amplified from genomic DNA by multiplex PCR. Genomic DNA extracted from each cell subset was distributed evenly over all wells of several immunoSEQ 96-well plates, and each plate served as one replicate. For sorted subsets, each replicate PCR was loaded with around 200 ng genomic DNA, equivalent to approximately 27,000 T cell genomes. Purified libraries were quantified with a Qubit 3.0 fluorometer, sized on a Bioanalyzer 2100, and re-quantified with the KAPA Library Quantification kit. Each immunoSEQ 96-well plate was sequenced on its own single-read 150-cycle Illumina NextSeq 550 flow cell. The study's own analysis went as follows. Because the immunoSEQ output held only junctional sequences and lacked quality scores, the filtering could not match the filtering applied to full-length reads. Sequences were annotated with PyIR, a Python wrapper for IgBLAST v1.9, using IMGT germline references to assign V/J genes and CDR3. Reads were filtered out if the reads had weak V/J assignments (E-value above 1e-6), no CDR3, stop codons, out-of-frame junctions, or ambiguous translated residues. V3J clonotypes were defined by identical inferred V gene, J gene, and CDR3 amino acid sequence. To compute the percentage overlap between repertoires, the number of shared unique clonotypes was divided by the size of the smaller repertoire. Repertoire richness was assessed with RTK rarefaction, the Chao1 estimator, and Recon v2.1 estimates of unobserved clonotypes. Generation probabilities were computed with OLGA for all TCRbeta clonotypes obtained by the gDNA method from several donors. The source is immuneACCESS, and TCRdb retained only in-frame sequences with V and J called. Part of the clones is not carried over; for the studies checked, unresolved V genes explain less than half of this, and the remainder is unexplained. For V, J and clone size, that table is used; D and trimming come from the DNA. Recorded for this sample are millions of clones; over 90% of them occurred a single time. Clones ranked in the top ten supply about 0.39% of the sample.

This receptor was identified in a man aged 18 to 35 in good health. Some clones in this sample may be carry-over from other donors' samples. What was sequenced was naive CD4+ T cells from PBMCs. Interpreted using the paper, the cell subset or site label stands for: CD45RA+ positively selected.

The DNA reads as follows: TGCAGTCCTCGGGGGGGGACCCAGTACTTC. The encoded protein is CSPRGGTQYF. The V gene is TRBV20-1 and the J gene is TRBJ2-5; TRBD2 matches 8 bases in the middle. Trimming removed 8 bases from V and 7 bases from J; the gene matches leave 3 bases unexplained. The CDR3, from cysteine to phenylalanine, totals 10 residues. Just CDR3 DNA is preserved here, 30 bases in frame from base 1. Looking up the germline V gene (reference sequence) yields CDR1 DFQATT and CDR2 SNEGSKA.